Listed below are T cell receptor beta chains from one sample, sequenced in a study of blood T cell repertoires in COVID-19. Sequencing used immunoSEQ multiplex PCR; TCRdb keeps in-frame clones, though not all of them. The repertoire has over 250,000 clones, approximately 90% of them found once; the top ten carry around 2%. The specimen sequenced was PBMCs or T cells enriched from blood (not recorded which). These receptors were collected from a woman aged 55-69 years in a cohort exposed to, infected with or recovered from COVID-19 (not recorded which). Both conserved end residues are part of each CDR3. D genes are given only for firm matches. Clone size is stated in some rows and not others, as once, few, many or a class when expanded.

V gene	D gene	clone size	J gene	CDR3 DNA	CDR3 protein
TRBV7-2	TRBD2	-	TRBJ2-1	TGTGCCAGCAGCCCCAGACTAGCGGGAGGCTACAATGAGCAGTTCTTC	CASSPRLAGGYNEQFF
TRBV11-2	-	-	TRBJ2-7	TGTGCCAGCAGCCTTAGACGGGGAGCCTACGAGCAGTACTTC	CASSLRRGAYEQYF
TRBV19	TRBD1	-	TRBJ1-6	TGTGCCAGTCGGGGGACAGGGGAATCACCCCTCCACTTT	CASRGTGESPLHF
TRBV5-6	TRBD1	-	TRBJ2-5	TGTGCCAGCAGCTCAATTGTAGGGGGCATTCGCCAAGAGACCCAGTACTTC	CASSSIVGGIRQETQYF
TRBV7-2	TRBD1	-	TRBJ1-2	TGTGCCAGCAGCCAGGAAGGACAGGGTGGCTACACCTTC	CASSQEGQGGYTF
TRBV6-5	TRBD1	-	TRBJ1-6	TGTGCCAGCAGGCGACAGGGGGAGAGTTCACCCCTCCACTTT	CASRRQGESSPLHF
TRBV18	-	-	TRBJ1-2	TGTGCCAGCTCACCCCCCCCACAGGGTCGGGGCTACACCTTC	CASSPPPQGRGYTF
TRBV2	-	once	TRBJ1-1	TGTGCCAGCAGTGATCGGACGGGGGGGGCGAAGAATGAAGCTTTCTTT	CASSDRTGGAKNEAFF
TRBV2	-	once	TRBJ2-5	TGTGCCAGCACGGGACGGGGGAGAGAGACCCAGTACTTC	CASTGRGRETQYF
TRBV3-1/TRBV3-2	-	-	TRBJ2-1	TGTGCCAGCAGCCGCCACGGACAGGAGCAGTTCTTC	CASSRHGQEQFF
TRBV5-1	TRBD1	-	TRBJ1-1	TGCGCCAGCAGCTCGACAGGCGAGGGGGCCACTGAAGCTTTCTTT	CASSSTGEGATEAFF
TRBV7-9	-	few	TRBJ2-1	TGTGCCAGCAGCGGCGGACAGCCTTACAATGAGCAGTTCTTC	CASSGGQPYNEQFF
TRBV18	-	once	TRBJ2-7	TGTGCCAGCTCAGATCGAGGCGAGCAGTACTTC	CASSDRGEQYF
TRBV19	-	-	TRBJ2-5	TGTGCCAGTAGTATTCTGCCAGGGCCCCAAGAGACCCAGTACTTC	CASSILPGPQETQYF
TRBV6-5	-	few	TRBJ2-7	TGTGCCAGCAGCCGGACAGCACTAGTTTTCTACGAGCAGTACTTC	CASSRTALVFYEQYF
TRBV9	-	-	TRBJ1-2	TGTGCCAGCAGCGTAGATGGGGGAGCCGGGACATTTAACTATGGCTACACCTTC	CASSVDGGAGTFNYGYTF
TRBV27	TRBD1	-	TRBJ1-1	TGTGCCAGCAGTACTCGACAGGGGAGATCTGAAGCTTTCTTT	CASSTRQGRSEAFF
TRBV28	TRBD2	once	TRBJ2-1	TGTGCCAGCCTTAACCCCGGACTAGTGCCCCACAATGAGCAGTTCTTC	CASLNPGLVPHNEQFF
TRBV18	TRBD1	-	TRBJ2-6	TGTGCCAGCTCGGAACAGGGGGCTGGGGCCAACGTCCTGACTTTC	CASSEQGAGANVLTF
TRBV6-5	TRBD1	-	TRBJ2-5	TGTGCCAGCAGCCAGGGGGAGAAAGAGACCCAGTACTTC	CASSQGEKETQYF
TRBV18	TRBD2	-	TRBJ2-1	TGTGCCAGCGCCTACCGACTAGCGGGAGATCCCAATGAGCAGTTCTTC	CASAYRLAGDPNEQFF
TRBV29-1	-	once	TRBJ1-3	TGCAGCGTTGAACCAGGGGCTTCTGGAAACACCATATATTTT	CSVEPGASGNTIYF
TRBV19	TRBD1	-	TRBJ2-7	TGTGCCAGTAGTATTGCCCTCGGGACAGGGGCCTACGAGCAGTACTTC	CASSIALGTGAYEQYF
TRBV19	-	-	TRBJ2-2	TGTGCCAGTAGTATAGCGACGGGACAGAACACCGGGGAGCTGTTTTTT	CASSIATGQNTGELFF
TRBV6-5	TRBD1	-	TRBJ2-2	TGTGCCAGCAGTTCCTCGACAGGGGGACAAACCGGGGAGCTGTTTTTT	CASSSSTGGQTGELFF
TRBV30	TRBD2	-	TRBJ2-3	TGTGCCTGGAGCCGGAGCGGGGTAGCAGATACGCAGTATTTT	CAWSRSGVADTQYF
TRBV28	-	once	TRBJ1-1	TGTGCCAGCAGACCCCGACAGAAAAGTAACACTGAAGCTTTCTTT	CASRPRQKSNTEAFF
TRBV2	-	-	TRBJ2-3	TGTGCCAGCGCGCGGAACACAGATACGCAGTATTTT	CASARNTDTQYF
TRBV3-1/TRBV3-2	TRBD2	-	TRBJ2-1	TGTGCCAGCAGCCAAGTGGGGGGGGTGAGTCTCTCTAGGCGCTACAATGAGCAGTTCTTC	CASSQVGGVSLSRRYNEQFF
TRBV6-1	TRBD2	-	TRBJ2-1	TGTGCCAGCAGCCTCAGGGAGGGTGAGCAGTTCTTC	CASSLREGEQFF
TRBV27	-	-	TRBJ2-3	TGTGCCAGCAGTTCTATTGCTAGCACAGATACGCAGTATTTT	CASSSIASTDTQYF
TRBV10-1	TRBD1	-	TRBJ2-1	TGCGCCAGCAGTGAGTCCCGACAGGGGGGGGGTGAGCAGTTCTTC	CASSESRQGGGEQFF
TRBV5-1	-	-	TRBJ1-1	TGCGCCAGCAGCTTGGAGGGGGAAAAGGTGGGAGCTTTCTTT	CASSLEGEKVGAFF
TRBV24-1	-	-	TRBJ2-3	TGTGCCACCGCTGTGGGGGGGCCCGCTACGCAGTATTTT	CATAVGGPATQYF
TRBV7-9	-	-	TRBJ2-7	TGTGCCAGCAGCCGTACAGGGTACTACGAGCAGTACTTC	CASSRTGYYEQYF
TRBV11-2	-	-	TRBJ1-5	TGTGCCAGCAGCTTAGATCCCACAGCGGGACCCCAGCATTTT	CASSLDPTAGPQHF
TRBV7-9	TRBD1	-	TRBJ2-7	TGTGCCAGCAGTCCTTATAGGGGACAGGGTTTCCGTGTTTCCGAGCAGTACTTC	CASSPYRGQGFRVSEQYF
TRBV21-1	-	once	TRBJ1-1	TGTGCCAGCAGCAACCGTTCCTGTTGCGGCCACGCTGAAGCTTTCTTT	CASSNRSCCGHAEAFF
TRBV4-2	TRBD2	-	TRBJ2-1	TGTGCCAGCACCGTAACGTCTCTGAGCGGGAGCCCCCATGAGCAGTTCTTC	CASTVTSLSGSPHEQFF
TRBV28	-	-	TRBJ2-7	TGTGCCAGCAGTTTATACTTCTACGAGCAGTACTTC	CASSLYFYEQYF
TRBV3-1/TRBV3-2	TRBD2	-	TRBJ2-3	TGTGCCAGCAGCCAAGAGGGGCTAGCGGGAGGAGGCACAGATACGCAGTATTTT	CASSQEGLAGGGTDTQYF
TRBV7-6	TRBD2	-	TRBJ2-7	TGTGCCAGCAGCTCTGGACTAGCGGGAGCCCTGGGGGACTACGAGCAGTACTTC	CASSSGLAGALGDYEQYF
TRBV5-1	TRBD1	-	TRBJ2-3	TGCGCCAGCAGCCAACCGCCGGGACAGACACAGGATACGCAGTATTTT	CASSQPPGQTQDTQYF
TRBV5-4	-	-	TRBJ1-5	TGTGCCAGCAGCGGCGGGTCCGCCGGTACCCAGCATTTT	CASSGGSAGTQHF
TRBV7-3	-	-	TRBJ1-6	TGTGCCAGCAGCTTAAGACTTGACTCACCCCTCCACTTT	CASSLRLDSPLHF
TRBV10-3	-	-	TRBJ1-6	TGTGCCATCAGCCCCGGGGCGGGGGCGTCGAATTCACCCCTCCACTTT	CAISPGAGASNSPLHF
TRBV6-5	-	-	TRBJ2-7	TGTGCCAGCAATCGAGGTGAGCAGTACTTC	CASNRGEQYF
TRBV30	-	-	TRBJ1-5	TGTGCCTGGGGAAAGACAGGAATTCATCAGCCCCAGCATTTT	CAWGKTGIHQPQHF
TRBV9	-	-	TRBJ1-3	TGTGCCAGCAGCGTAGCGGGGTCTGGAAACACCATATATTTT	CASSVAGSGNTIYF
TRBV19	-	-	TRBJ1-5	TGTGCCACCCTCGGGGGGGCGTCGCTGGGTCAGCCCCAGCATTTT	CATLGGASLGQPQHF
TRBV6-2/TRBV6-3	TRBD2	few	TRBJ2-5	TGTGCCAGCAGTTCAAGTAGCGGGAGGTTCGGTGAGACCCAGTACTTC	CASSSSSGRFGETQYF